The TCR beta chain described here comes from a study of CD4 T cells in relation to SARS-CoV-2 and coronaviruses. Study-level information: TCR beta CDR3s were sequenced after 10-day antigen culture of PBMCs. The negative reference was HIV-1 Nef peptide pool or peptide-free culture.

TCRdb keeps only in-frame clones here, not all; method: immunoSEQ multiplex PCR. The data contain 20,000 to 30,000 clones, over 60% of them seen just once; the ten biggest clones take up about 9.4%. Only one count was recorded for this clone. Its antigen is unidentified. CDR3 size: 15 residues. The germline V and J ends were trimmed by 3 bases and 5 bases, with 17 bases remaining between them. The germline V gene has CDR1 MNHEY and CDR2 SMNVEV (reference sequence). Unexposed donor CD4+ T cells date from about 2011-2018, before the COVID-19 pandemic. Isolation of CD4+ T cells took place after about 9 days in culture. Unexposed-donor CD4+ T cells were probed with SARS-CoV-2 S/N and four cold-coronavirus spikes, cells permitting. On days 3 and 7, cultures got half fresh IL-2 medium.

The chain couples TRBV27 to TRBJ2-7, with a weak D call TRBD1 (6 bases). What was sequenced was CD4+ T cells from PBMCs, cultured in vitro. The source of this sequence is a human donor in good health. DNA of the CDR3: TGTGCCAGCAGTTTCGCGGACAGCGGCCTAAACGAGCAGTACTTC. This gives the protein CASSFADSGLNEQYF.